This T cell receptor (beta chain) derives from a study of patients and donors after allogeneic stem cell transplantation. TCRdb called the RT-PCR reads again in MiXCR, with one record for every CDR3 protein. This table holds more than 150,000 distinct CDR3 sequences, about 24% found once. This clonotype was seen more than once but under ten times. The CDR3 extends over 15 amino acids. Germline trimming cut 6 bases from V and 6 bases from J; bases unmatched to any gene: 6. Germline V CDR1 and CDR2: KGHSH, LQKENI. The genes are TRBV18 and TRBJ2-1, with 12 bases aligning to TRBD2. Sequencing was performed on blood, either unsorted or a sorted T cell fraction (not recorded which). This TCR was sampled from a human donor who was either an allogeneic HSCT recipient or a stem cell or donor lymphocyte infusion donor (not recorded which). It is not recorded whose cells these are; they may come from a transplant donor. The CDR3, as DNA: TGTGCCAGCTCTAGGACTAGCGGGGCCGGCAATGAGCAGTTCTTC. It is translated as CASSRTSGAGNEQFF.